This T cell receptor (beta chain) is from a study of blood T cell repertoires in COVID-19. Study-level background: Some COVID-19 samples were acute and others convalescent; all came from the United States, Italy and Spain. The cDNA or gDNA used as material had been derived from T cells, B-cell-depleted T cells, or PBMCs.

Trimming left V 7 bases short and J 0 bases short, with 10 bases between. Looked up from germline, CDR1 is LNHDA and CDR2 is SQIVND (reference sequence). There are 14 residues in the CDR3. Per the authors' pipeline: Estimation of nucleated cell counts relied on the amplification of reference gene primers. Measured with immunoSEQ multiplex PCR; TCRdb has only the in-frame clones, and not every one. V and J calls and clone size are as listed in that table; D and trimming were resolved from the DNA. The profile shows about 530,000 clones, 85% to 90% of them singletons. Sequencing used peripheral blood. The TCR comes from a woman between 50 and 59 years old with COVID-19, enrolled during active disease. V and J are TRBV19 and TRBJ1-3; D possibly corresponds to TRBD1 (6 bases). The CDR3 sequence: CASNRQASGNTIYF. The CDR3 nucleotides are TGTGCCAGTAATCGACAGGCCTCTGGAAACACCATATATTTT.